This TCR beta chain appears in the sequencing data of a study of identical twins. This clonotype was detected a few times. Trimming took 0 bases from V and 2 from J; bases not matched to a gene: 3. The CDR3 totals 16 residues. In germline, CDR1 is SGHKS, CDR2 YYEKEE (reference sequence). Each CDR3 protein gets one entry after TCRdb re-called the 5' RACE reads with MiXCR. This table holds around 490,000 distinct CDR3 sequences, approximately 20% found once. These data are also associated with another study on yellow fever vaccine responses in identical twins.

Sequencing was done on a sample of CD4+ T cells sorted from blood. The V gene is TRBV5-5, the J gene TRBJ2-1; 9 bases are a match to TRBD2. The receptor was derived from a young woman in good health. CDR3 in DNA: TGTGCCAGCAGCTTGGGAAGCGGGAGGCCCTACAATGAGCAGTTCTTC. Translating gives CASSLGSGRPYNEQFF.